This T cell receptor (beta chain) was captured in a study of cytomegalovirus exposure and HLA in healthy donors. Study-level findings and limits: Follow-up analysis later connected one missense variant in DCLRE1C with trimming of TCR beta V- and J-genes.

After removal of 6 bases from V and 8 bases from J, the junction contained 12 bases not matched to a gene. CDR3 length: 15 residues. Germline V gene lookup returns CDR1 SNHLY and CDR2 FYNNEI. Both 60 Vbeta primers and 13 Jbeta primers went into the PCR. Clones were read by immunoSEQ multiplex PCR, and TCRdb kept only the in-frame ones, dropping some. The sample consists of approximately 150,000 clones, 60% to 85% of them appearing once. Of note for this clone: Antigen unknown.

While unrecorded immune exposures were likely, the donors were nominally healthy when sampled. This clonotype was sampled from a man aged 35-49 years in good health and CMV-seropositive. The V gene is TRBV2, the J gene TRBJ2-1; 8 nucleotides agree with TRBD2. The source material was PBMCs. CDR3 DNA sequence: TGTGCCAGCAGGTGGGAGCGGGAGCCCCGGGATGAGCAGTTCTTC. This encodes CASRWEREPRDEQFF.